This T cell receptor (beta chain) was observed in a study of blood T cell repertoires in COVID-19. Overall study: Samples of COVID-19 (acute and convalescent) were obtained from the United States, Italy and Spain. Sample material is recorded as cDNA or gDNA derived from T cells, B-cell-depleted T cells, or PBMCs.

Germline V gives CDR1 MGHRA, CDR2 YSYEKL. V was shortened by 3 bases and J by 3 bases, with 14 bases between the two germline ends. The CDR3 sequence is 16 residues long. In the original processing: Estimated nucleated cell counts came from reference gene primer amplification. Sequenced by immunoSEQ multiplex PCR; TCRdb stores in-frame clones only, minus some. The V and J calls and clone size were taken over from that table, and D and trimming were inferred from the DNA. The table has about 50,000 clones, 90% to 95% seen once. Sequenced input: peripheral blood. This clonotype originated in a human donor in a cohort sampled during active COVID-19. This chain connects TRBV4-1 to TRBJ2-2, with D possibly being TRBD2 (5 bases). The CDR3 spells CASSHTGSPDTGELFF. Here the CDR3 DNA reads TGCGCCAGCAGCCATACGGGGTCCCCGGACACCGGGGAGCTGTTTTTT.